A single sample gave rise to the 7 T cell receptor beta chains below, sequenced in a study of blood T cell repertoires in COVID-19. Sequencing used immunoSEQ multiplex PCR; TCRdb keeps in-frame clones, though not all of them. This table holds fewer than 250,000 clones, 76% found once. Sample: PBMCs or T cells enriched from blood (not recorded which). The origin of the receptors is a woman aged 50 to 60 with acute COVID-19.

This chain uses TRBV2 with TRBJ1-5, with 7 bases lining up with TRBD1. CDR1 and CDR2 (germline): SNHLY, FYNNEI. V trimming: 6 bases; J trimming: 0 bases; junction bases outside the gene matches: 5. This CDR3 contains 15 residues. The CDR3 DNA is TGTGCCAGCAGGATACAGGGGACTAGCAATCAGCCCCAGCATTTT. Protein sequence: CASRIQGTSNQPQHF.

The chain is built from TRBV28 and TRBJ2-7, with D perhaps matching TRBD2 (6 bases). V lost 5 bases, J lost 1 base, and 24 bases lay in between. CDR1 MDHEN and CDR2 SYDVKM come from the germline V gene. CDR3 length: 18 residues. For the CDR3, the DNA is TGTGCCAGCAGTCACCGGGACTTAGATTGGGGGTGGTCCTACGAGCAGTACGTC. This gives the protein CASSHRDLDWGWSYEQYV.

The chain couples TRBV18 to TRBJ1-1; 9 bases map to TRBD1. The CDR3 is 15 residues long. V lost 5 bases and J lost 1; bases outside the gene matches: 5. The germline V gene encodes CDR1 KGHSH and CDR2 LQKENI. CDR3 loop: CASSAPGQGNTEAFF. CDR3 nucleotide sequence: TGTGCCAGCTCAGCCCCGGGACAGGGGAACACTGAAGCTTTCTTT.

This chain links TRBV6-5 with TRBJ1-1; the D is unclear. The germline gives CDR1 MNHEY, CDR2 SVGAGI. The V end was cut by 6 bases, the J end by 1 base, with 15 bases between. The CDR3 runs to 15 residues. CDR3 DNA: TGTGCCAGCAGCCCACCGTATCGGGGGAACACTGAAGCTTTCTTT. Its translation: CASSPPYRGNTEAFF.

This chain joins TRBV6-5 and TRBJ2-7; D not certain. The CDR3 is 14 amino acids. V lost 0 bases and J lost 4, with 10 bases in between. CDR1 MNHEY and CDR2 SVGAGI come from the germline V gene. The CDR3 nucleotides read TGTGCCAGCAGTTACTCTTCGAGAAATTACGAGCAGTACGTC. This sequence encodes CASSYSSRNYEQYV.

The J gene is TRBJ2-3, the V gene TRBV3-1 (or the pseudogene TRBV3-2); TRBD2 agrees at 7 bases. Losses at the gene ends were 6 bases for V and 1 base for J; bases not matched to a gene: 1. The CDR3 contains 13 residues. Germline CDR1 and CDR2: LGHDT and YNNKEL (reference sequence). The CDR3 DNA reads as TGTGCCAGCAGTCTAGCGGGCACAGATACGCAGTATTTT. Its protein is CASSLAGTDTQYF.

The V call is TRBV5-1, the J call TRBJ2-1, with D uncertain. This CDR3 has 15 amino acids. From germline, CDR1 is SGHRS and CDR2 YFSETQ. Trimming took 1 base from V and 1 from J, leaving 9 bases between them. This CDR3 reads CASSLLAESYNEQFF. CDR3 coding DNA: TGCGCCAGCAGCTTGTTAGCCGAATCCTACAATGAGCAGTTCTTC.